This TCR beta chain is drawn from a study of shared clonotypes between healthy human individuals. Study-wide findings and caveats: Among non-shared clonotypes, generation probabilities were lower than among those shared by all four donors.

The CDR3 runs to 14 residues. The ends were cut back, 4 bases at V and 2 bases at J, with 13 bases in the middle. From germline, CDR1 is SGHNT and CDR2 YYREEE (reference sequence). Deep-level assay runs were performed. Clones were sequenced by immunoSEQ multiplex PCR, and TCRdb holds only the in-frame ones, with some missing. The sample lists 2,100,000 or so clones; more than 90% were seen once. A note on this clone: Antigen unknown.

The specimen sequenced was naive CD4+ T cells sorted from blood. Described subset: CD45RA+ positively selected. The gene calls are TRBV5-4 and TRBJ2-7; the D gene is possibly TRBD1 (6 bases). This TCR came from a man between 18 and 35 years old in good health. Written as DNA, the CDR3 is TGTGCCAGCAGCCCCATTGGACAGACCTACGAGCAGTACTTC. This sequence encodes CASSPIGQTYEQYF.